This T cell receptor (beta chain) was identified in a study of T-cell reconstitution after alpha-beta-depleted transplantation in children. Molecular barcoding with unique molecular identifiers was used for the TCRbeta library. TCRdb redid the calling of the PCR reads with MiXCR, one entry per CDR3 protein. Here the sample spans about 230,000 distinct CDR3 sequences, 9.7% being singletons. This clonotype was counted ten times or more. Germline values: CDR1 SGHVS, CDR2 FQNEAQ. Trimming shortened V by 1 base and J by 0 bases, and 15 bases separated the two germline ends. The CDR3 sequence is 17 residues long.

This sequence joins TRBV7-8 and TRBJ1-1; weak D call: TRBD1 (5 bases). This specimen consisted of PBMCs from the stem cell graft donor, obtained from the stem cell graft. The TCR sequence derives from a human donor who donated a stem cell graft to a child with SCID. CDR3 sequence reads: CASSLESGADMNTEAFF. In DNA form, the CDR3 reads TGTGCCAGCAGCTTAGAGTCTGGGGCCGACATGAACACTGAAGCTTTCTTT.